A single sample is the source of the 14 T cell receptor beta chains below, sequenced in a study of blood T cell repertoires in COVID-19. The assay was immunoSEQ multiplex PCR, and TCRdb's table has in-frame clones only and misses some. The repertoire has 25,000 to 35,000 clones, around 82% of them found once; the top ten carry 15% to 20%. Material: peripheral blood. The origin of the receptors is a man between 65 and 85 years old with active COVID-19.

This clone has only a few counts. The rearrangement joins TRBV12-1 to TRBJ2-5; the table's D call of TRBD2 was not tested on the DNA. TRBV12-1 is shown as a pseudogene. The CDR3 is made up of 16 amino acids. CDR3 in DNA: TGTGCCAGCAGCTTTGCGGCTAGCGGGTTCCAAGAGACCCAGTACTTC. Translation gives CASSFAASGFQETQYF.

The gene calls are TRBV2 and TRBJ2-7, with a weak D call TRBD2 (5 bases). The length of the CDR3 is 13 residues. The germline CDR1 and CDR2 sequences are SNHLY and FYNNEI. Trimming pared 2 bases from V and 12 bases from J, leaving 17 bases between. In DNA form, the CDR3 reads TGTGCCAGCAGTGAATCGGTCCGGGGAAGGCCGTACTTC. This encodes CASSESVRGRPYF.

J is TRBJ2-1 and V is TRBV5-1, with D hard to call. CDR3 size: 11 residues. Germline CDR1 is SGHRS and CDR2 is YFSETQ. The ends were cut back, 3 bases at V and 8 bases at J, with 6 bases in the middle. CDR3 sequence reads: CASSSYYEQFF. CDR3 coding DNA: TGCGCCAGCAGCTCCTATTATGAGCAGTTCTTC. The full variable domain, its missing parts supplied by reference TRBV5-1 and TRBJ2-1, is KAGVTQTPRYLIKTRGQQVTLSCSPISGHRSVSWYQQTPGQGLQFLFEYFSETQRNKGNFPGRFSGRQFSNSRSEMNVSTLELGDSALYLCASSSYYEQFFGPGTRLTVL.

The chain has TRBV5-1 and TRBJ1-2; 7 bases fit TRBD1. J was trimmed by 3 bases and V by 2 bases; bases with no gene match: 10. Germline CDR1 and CDR2: SGHRS and YFSETQ. This CDR3 has 16 residues. This CDR3 reads CASSFEGAATYYGYTF. In DNA form, the CDR3 reads TGCGCCAGCAGCTTTGAGGGGGCGGCAACCTACTATGGCTACACCTTC.

The chain is built from TRBV14 and TRBJ1-6, with 10 bases fitting TRBD1. This CDR3 has 15 amino acids. The V gene's germline CDR1 is SGHDN and CDR2 FVKESK. Germline trimming cut 4 bases from V and 8 bases from J; bases unmatched to any gene: 5. Here the CDR3 DNA reads TGTGCCAGCAGCCGAAGAGGGACAGGGGATTCACCCCTCCACTTT. Translation: CASSRRGTGDSPLHF.

The gene calls are TRBV30 and TRBJ1-2; 7 bases match TRBD1. This CDR3 is built from 13 residues. V dropped 5 bases and J dropped 4; count of bases not matched to a gene: 7. CDR1 is GTSNPN, CDR2 SVGIG, per germline (reference sequence). In DNA form, the CDR3 reads TGTGCCTGGTTCAGGGCAGGGGGCTATGGCTACACCTTC. Translating gives CAWFRAGGYGYTF.

This chain joins TRBV24-1 and TRBJ2-7; 8 bases match TRBD1. Trimming removed 9 bases from V and 1 base from J; junction bases left unmatched: 7. CDR3 length: 14 amino acids. Germline loops: CDR1 KGHDR, CDR2 SFDVKD. DNA for the CDR3: TGTGCCACCCGGACAGGGCATTGTTCCTACGAGCAGTACTTC. Translated, it gives CATRTGHCSYEQYF.

This chain uses TRBV15 with TRBJ2-1, with D possibly TRBD2 on 7 matching bases. Germline V gene lookup returns CDR1 LNHNV and CDR2 YYDKDF (reference sequence). The germline V and J ends were trimmed by 10 bases and 7 bases, with 17 bases remaining between them. This CDR3 is 13 amino acids long. CDR3 loop: CASRDGGRNEQFF. The CDR3 coding sequence is TGTGCCAGCCGCGACGGGGGGCGAAATGAGCAGTTCTTC.

The chain links TRBV24-1 to TRBJ2-7, with a weak D call TRBD1 (5 bases). The CDR3 sequence is 16 residues long. With 2 bases removed from V and 2 bases from J, the gap between germline ends came to 15 bases. CDR1 and CDR2 (germline): KGHDR, SFDVKD. This CDR3 reads CATSDSADTSPYEQYF. CDR3 nucleotides: TGTGCCACCAGTGATTCCGCGGACACCTCCCCCTACGAGCAGTACTTC.

The J gene is TRBJ1-5, the V gene TRBV10-2; tentative D call: TRBD1 (5 bases). Deletions cut 2 bases from V and 1 base from J, with 6 bases between. The CDR3 is 14 amino acids. Germline-derived CDR1 and CDR2 are WSHSY and SAAADI. The CDR3 DNA reads TGCGCCAGCAGTGAGGGGGCGAGCAATCAGCCCCAGCATTTT. Its translation is CASSEGASNQPQHF.

The V and J genes are TRBV7-2 and TRBJ2-1; TRBD1 agrees at 7 bases. Losses at the gene ends were 1 base for V and 0 bases for J; bases not matched to a gene: 3. The CDR3 length is 16 residues. Germline CDR1 reads SGHTA; CDR2 reads FQGNSA. The chain's CDR3 is CASSLVSGGSYNEQFF. The CDR3 bases are TGTGCCAGCAGCTTAGTGTCAGGGGGCTCCTACAATGAGCAGTTCTTC. The complete variable domain, with remaining parts taken from reference TRBV7-2 and TRBJ2-1, reads GAGVSQSPSNKVTEKGKDVELRCDPISGHTALYWYRQSLGQGLEFLIYFQGNSAPDKSGLPSDRFSAERTGGSVSTLTIQRTQQEDSAVYLCASSLVSGGSYNEQFFGPGTRLTVL.

This chain uses TRBV10-3 with TRBJ2-7; the D gene is possibly TRBD1 (5 bases). The ends were cut back, 7 bases at V and 0 bases at J, with 16 bases in the middle. This CDR3 is built from 15 residues. CDR1 is ENHRY and CDR2 is SYGVKD in the germline V gene. This CDR3 is CAIKDARDSSYEQYF. The DNA of the CDR3 is TGTGCCATCAAGGACGCTAGAGACAGCTCCTACGAGCAGTACTTC.

The chain carries TRBV28 and TRBJ2-7; possible D gene TRBD1, 6 bases. The germline gives CDR1 MDHEN, CDR2 SYDVKM. The length of the CDR3 is 14 residues. V lost 5 bases and J 3 bases, leaving 14 bases between the germline ends. CDR3 protein: CASSPRDKSYEQYF. CDR3 DNA: TGTGCCAGCAGTCCCCGGGACAAGAGCTACGAGCAGTACTTC.

V and J are TRBV4-2 and TRBJ2-3; tentatively, D is TRBD2 (6 bases). The germline V and J ends were trimmed by 2 bases and 2 bases, with 17 bases remaining between them. There are 17 residues in the CDR3. Germline values: CDR1 LGHNA, CDR2 YNFKEQ. CDR3 in DNA: TGTGCCAGCAGCCAACTAACTGCAGGAGGGGTCACAGATACGCAGTATTTT. Translating gives CASSQLTAGGVTDTQYF.